This T cell receptor (beta chain) originates from a study of T cell responses to AZD1222 COVID-19 vaccine. The V end was cut by 4 bases, the J end by 3 bases, with 9 bases between. The CDR3 consists of 13 residues. Germline V CDR1 and CDR2: SNHLY, FYNNEI. Of note for this clone: Its target is not known.

Study findings and constraints: Baseline testing showed seropositivity in only six or seven AZD1222 recipients. Repertoires were obtained only post-peak T cell response. White British people made up most donors, females outnumbered males, and clonal diversity was possibly underestimated. Targets within unmutated variant regions were reportedly found for nearly half of spike-specific TCRs.

Assay used: immunoSEQ multiplex PCR; TCRdb lists only in-frame clones, some missing. The profile shows roughly 150,000 clones, around 94% of them singletons. Here the sequenced sample was peripheral blood, taken 28 days after the second AZD1222 dose. This TCR came from an adult who received the AZD1222 COVID-19 vaccine. The V call is TRBV2, the J call TRBJ1-1, with D unclear. DNA for the CDR3: TGTGCCAGCAGTGTTTCTGTAGACACTGAAGCTTTCTTT. Amino acids: CASSVSVDTEAFF.